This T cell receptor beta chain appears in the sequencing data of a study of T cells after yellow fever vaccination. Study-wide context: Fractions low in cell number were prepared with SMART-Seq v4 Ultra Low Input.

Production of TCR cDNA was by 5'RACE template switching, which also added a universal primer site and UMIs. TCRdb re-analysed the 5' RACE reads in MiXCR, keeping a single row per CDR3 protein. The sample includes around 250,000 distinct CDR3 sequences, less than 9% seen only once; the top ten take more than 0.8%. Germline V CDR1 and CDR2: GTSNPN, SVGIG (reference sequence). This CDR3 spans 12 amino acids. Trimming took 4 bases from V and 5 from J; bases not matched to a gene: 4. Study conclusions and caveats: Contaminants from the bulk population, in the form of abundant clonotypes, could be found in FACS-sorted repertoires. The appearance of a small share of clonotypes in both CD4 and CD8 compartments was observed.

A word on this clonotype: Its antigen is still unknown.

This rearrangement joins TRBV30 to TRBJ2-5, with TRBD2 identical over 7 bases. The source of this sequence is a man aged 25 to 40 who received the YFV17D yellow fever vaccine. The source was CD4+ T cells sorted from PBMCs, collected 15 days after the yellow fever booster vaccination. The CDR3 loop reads CAWTSGNETQYF. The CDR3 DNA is TGTGCCTGGACTAGCGGAAATGAGACCCAGTACTTC.